The clone carrying this T cell receptor beta chain was recorded at least ten times. Its antigen is unknown. Amplification yielded TCR beta CDR3 regions, with RNA transcripts as the source. RT-PCR in the first round (using the HTBI primer set) targeted the TCR CDR3. TCRdb passed the multiplex PCR reads through MiXCR, listing each CDR3 protein once. The profile shows fewer than 900,000 distinct CDR3 sequences, around 17% of them singletons. Per the germline V gene, CDR1 is SGHKS and CDR2 is YYEKEE (reference sequence). The CDR3 totals 14 residues. Trimming took 2 bases from V and 4 from J, leaving 10 bases between them. This specimen belongs to a study of T cells in Graves' hyperthyroidism and ophthalmopathy. Each patient was aged 18 to 65 and had newly diagnosed hyperthyroidism of under 2 months' duration. Study conclusions and caveats: In validation, the model predicted ophthalmopathy. These predictions came a median roughly 6 months before onset. Patients with ophthalmopathy were separated from those with stable hyperthyroidism by a 13 V-J model.

The sequencing sample was made of blood. The genes are TRBV5-5 and TRBJ1-5; D may be TRBD1 (5 bases). The TCR originated in a man in his late teens or twenties with Graves' hyperthyroidism. CDR3 nucleotide sequence: TGTGCCAGCAGCTTCGGACAACCGAATCAGCCCCAGCATTTT. Translated, it gives CASSFGQPNQPQHF.